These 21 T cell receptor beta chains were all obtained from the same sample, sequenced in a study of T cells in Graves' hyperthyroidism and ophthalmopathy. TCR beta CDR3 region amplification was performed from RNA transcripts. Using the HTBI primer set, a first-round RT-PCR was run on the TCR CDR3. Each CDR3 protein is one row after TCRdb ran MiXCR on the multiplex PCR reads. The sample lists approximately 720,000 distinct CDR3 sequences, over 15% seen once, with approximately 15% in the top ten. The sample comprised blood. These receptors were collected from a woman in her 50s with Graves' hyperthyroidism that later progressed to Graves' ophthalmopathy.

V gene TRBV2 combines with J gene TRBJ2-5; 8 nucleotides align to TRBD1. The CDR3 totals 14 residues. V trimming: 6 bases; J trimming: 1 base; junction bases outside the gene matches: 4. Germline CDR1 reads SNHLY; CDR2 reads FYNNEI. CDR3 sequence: CASRDGQGQETQYF. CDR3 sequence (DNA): TGTGCCAGCAGAGATGGACAGGGCCAAGAGACCCAGTACTTC.

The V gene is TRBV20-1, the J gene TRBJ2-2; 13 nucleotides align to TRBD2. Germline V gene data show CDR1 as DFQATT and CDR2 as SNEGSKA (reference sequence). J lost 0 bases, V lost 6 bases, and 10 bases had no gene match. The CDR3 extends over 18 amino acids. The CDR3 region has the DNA TGCAGTGCGCCCGGACTAGCGGGAGATACTACGAACACCGGGGAGCTGTTTTTT. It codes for CSAPGLAGDTTNTGELFF.

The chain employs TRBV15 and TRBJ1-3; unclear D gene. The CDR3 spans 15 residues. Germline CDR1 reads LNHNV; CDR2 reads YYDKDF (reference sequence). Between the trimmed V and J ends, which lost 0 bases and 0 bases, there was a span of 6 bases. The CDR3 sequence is CATSRDGYSGNTIYF. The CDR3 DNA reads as TGTGCCACCAGCAGAGACGGGTACTCTGGAAACACCATATATTTT. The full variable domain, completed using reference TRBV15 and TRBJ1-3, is DAMVIQNPRYQVTQFGKPVTLSCSQTLNHNVMYWYQQKSSQAPKLLFHYYDKDFNNEADTPDNFQSRRPNTSFCFLDIRSPGLGDTAMYLCATSRDGYSGNTIYFGEGSWLTVV.

Here the CDR3 DNA reads TGTGCCAGCAGCTTGGGGTACTCGGGAACCAATTCACCCCTCCACTTT. Its translation: CASSLGYSGTNSPLHF. The chain recombines TRBV7-9 with TRBJ1-6; D is unresolved. V shed 3 bases and J shed 7 bases, with 16 bases lying between them. The length of the CDR3 is 16 residues. Germline CDR1 reads SEHNR; CDR2 reads FQNEAQ (reference sequence).

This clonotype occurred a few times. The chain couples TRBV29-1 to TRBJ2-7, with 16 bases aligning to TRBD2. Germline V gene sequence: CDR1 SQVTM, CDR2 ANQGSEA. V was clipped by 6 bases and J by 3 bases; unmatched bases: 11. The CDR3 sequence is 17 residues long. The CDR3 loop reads CSVSGTSGGAYDYEQYF. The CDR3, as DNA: TGCAGCGTGTCCGGGACTAGCGGGGGGGCTTATGACTACGAGCAGTACTTC.

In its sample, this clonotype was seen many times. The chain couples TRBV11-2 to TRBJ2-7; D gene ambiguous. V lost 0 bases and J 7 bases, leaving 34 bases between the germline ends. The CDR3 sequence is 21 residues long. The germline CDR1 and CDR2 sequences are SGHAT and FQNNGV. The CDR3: CASSLDWSPGSTTGPRNEQYF. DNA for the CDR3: TGTGCCAGCAGCTTAGATTGGAGCCCCGGGTCAACTACCGGTCCTAGGAATGAGCAGTACTTC.

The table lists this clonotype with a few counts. The CDR3 DNA sequence: TGCGCCAGCAGCCAAGCTACAGGGAACGTTAATGAAAAACTGTTTTTT. Translating it yields CASSQATGNVNEKLFF. This chain connects TRBV4-1 to TRBJ1-4, with D perhaps matching TRBD1 (6 bases). CDR1 and CDR2 (germline): MGHRA, YSYEKL. This CDR3 has 16 amino acids. The germline V and J ends were trimmed by 1 base and 4 bases, with 13 bases remaining between them.

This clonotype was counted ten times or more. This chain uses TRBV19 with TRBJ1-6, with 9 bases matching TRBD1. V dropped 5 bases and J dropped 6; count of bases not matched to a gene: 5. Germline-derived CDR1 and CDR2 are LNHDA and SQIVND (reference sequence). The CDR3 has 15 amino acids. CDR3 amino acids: CASSRGQGGNSPLHF. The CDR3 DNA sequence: TGTGCCAGTAGTCGGGGACAGGGAGGTAATTCACCCCTCCACTTT.

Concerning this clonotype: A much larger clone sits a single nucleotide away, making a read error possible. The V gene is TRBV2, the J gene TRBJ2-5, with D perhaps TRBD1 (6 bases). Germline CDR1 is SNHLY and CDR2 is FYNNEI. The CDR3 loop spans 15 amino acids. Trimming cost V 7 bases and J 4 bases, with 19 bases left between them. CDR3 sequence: CASKPRGFGAETQYF. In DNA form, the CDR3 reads TGTGCCAGCAAACCCAGGGGATTTGGTGCAGAGACCCAGTACTTC. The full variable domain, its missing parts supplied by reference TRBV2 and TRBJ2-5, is EPEVTQTPSHQVTQMGQEVILRCVPISNHLYFYWYRQILGQKVEFLVSFYNNEISEKSEIFDDQFSVERPDGSNFTLKIRSTKLEDSAMYFCASKPRGFGAETQYFGPGTRLLVL.

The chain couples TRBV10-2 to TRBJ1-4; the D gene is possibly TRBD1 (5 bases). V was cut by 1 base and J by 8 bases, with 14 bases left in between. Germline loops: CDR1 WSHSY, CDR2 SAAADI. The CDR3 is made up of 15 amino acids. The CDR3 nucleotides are TGCGCCAGCAGTGAGTTGCCAGGGATGCGGGAAAAACTGTTTTTT. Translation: CASSELPGMREKLFF.

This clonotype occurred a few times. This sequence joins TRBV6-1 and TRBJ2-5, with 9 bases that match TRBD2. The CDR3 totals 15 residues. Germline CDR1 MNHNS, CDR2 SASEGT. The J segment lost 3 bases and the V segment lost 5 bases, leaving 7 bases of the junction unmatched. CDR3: CASSYSQRGEETQYF. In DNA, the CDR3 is TGTGCCAGCAGTTATTCCCAGCGGGGGGAAGAGACCCAGTACTTC.

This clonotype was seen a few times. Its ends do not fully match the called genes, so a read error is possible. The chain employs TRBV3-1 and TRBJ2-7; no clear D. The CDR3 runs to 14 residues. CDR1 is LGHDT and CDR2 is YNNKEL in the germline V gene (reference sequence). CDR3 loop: CASGQVSVSYEQYF. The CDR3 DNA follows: TGTGCCAGCGGCCAAGTAAGCGTATCCTACGAGCAGTACTTC.

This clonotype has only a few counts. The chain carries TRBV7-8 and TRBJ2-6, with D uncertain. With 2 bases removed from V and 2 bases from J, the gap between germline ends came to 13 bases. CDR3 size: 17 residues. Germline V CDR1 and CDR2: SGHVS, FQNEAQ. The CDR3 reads CASSLFVESPGANVLTF. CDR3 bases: TGTGCCAGCAGCTTATTCGTCGAATCTCCTGGGGCCAACGTCCTGACTTTC.

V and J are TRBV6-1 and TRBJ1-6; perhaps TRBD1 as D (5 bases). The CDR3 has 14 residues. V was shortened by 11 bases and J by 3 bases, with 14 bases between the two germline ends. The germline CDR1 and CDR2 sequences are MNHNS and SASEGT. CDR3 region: CALGGDYYNSPLHF. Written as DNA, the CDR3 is TGTGCCCTCGGGGGAGATTACTATAATTCACCCCTCCACTTT.

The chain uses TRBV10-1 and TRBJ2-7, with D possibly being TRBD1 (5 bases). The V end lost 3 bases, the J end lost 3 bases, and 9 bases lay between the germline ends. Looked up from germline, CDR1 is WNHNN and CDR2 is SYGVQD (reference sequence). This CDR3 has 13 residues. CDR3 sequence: CASSDSTGYEQYF. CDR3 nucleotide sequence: TGCGCCAGCAGTGATTCAACAGGCTACGAGCAGTACTTC.

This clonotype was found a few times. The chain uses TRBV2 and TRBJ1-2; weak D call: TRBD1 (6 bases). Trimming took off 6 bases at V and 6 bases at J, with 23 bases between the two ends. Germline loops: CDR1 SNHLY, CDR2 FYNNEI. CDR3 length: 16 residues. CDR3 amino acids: CASRARTAPISHGYTF. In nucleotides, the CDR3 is TGTGCCAGCAGGGCCCGGACAGCTCCGATTTCCCATGGCTACACCTTC.

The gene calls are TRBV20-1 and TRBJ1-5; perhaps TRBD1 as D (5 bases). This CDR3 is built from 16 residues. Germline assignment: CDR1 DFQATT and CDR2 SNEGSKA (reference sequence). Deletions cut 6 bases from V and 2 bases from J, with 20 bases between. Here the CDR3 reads CSAMANRGYGNQPQHF. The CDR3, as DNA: TGCAGTGCCATGGCCAATCGGGGGTATGGCAATCAGCCCCAGCATTTT.

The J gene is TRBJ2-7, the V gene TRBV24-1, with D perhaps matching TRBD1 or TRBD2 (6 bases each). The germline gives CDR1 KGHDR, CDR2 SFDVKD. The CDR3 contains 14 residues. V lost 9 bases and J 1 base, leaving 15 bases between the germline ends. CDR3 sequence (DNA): TGTGCCACCGGAGGGCAGGGGAATTCCTACGAGCAGTACTTC. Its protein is CATGGQGNSYEQYF.

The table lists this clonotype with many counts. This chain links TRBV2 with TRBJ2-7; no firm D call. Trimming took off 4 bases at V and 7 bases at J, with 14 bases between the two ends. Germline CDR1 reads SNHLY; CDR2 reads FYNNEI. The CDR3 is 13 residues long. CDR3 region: CASSAPGVGEQYF. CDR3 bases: TGTGCCAGCAGTGCTCCGGGTGTGGGGGAGCAGTACTTC.

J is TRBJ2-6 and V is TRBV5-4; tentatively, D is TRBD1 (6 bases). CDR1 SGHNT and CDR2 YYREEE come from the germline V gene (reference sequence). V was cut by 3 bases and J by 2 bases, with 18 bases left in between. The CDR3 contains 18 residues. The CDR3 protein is CASSYPPRTDPGANVLTF. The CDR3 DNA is TGTGCCAGCAGCTACCCTCCTCGGACAGACCCTGGGGCCAACGTCCTGACTTTC.

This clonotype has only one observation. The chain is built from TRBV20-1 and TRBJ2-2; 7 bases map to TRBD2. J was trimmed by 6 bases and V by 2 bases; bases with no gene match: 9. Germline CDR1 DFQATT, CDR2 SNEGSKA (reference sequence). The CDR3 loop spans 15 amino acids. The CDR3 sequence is CSARPGAGGAGELFF. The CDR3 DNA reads TGCAGTGCTAGACCCGGGGCTGGGGGGGCCGGGGAGCTGTTTTTT.